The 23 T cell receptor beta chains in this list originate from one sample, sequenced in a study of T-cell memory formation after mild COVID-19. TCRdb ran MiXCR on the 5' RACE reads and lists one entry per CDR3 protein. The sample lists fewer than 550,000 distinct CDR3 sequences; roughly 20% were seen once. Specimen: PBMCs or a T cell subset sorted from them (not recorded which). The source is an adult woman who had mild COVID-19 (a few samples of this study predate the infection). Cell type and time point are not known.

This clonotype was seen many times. The CDR3 loop reads CASTRGSLSGRTDTQYF. CDR3 nucleotide sequence: TGTGCCAGCACCCGTGGGAGTCTTTCCGGACGCACAGATACGCAGTATTTT. The chain links TRBV11-2 to TRBJ2-3; D possibly corresponds to TRBD2 (5 bases). CDR1 and CDR2 from the germline V gene are SGHAT and FQNNGV. The V gene lost 7 bases and the J gene lost 1 base, with 21 bases spanning the gap. This CDR3 spans 17 amino acids.

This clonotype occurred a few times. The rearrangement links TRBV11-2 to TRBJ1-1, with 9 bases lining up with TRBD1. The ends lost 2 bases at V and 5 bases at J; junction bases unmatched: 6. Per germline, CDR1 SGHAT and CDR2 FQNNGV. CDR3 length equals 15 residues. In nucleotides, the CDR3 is TGTGCCAGCAGCTTACGGGGACAGGGCGGGACTGAAGCTTTCTTT. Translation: CASSLRGQGGTEAFF.

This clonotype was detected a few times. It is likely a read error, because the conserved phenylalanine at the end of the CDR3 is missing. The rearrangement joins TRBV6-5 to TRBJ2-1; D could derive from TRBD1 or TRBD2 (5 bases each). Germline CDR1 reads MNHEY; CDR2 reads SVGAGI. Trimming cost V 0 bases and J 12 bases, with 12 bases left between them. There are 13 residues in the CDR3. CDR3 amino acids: CASSYSGRQMQFI. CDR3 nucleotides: TGTGCCAGCAGTTACTCGGGACGGCAGATGCAGTTCATC.

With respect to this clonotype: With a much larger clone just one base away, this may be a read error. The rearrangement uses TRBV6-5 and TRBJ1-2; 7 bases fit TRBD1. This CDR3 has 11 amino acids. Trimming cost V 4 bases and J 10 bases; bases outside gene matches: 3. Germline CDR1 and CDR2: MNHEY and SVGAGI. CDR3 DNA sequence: TGTGCCAGCAGTTCAGGGGGTGCCTACACCTTC. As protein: CASSSGGAYTF.

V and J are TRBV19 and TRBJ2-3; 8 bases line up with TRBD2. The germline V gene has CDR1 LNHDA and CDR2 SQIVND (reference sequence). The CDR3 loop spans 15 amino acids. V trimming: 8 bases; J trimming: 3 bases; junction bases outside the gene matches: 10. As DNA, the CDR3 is TGTGCCAGTTTGGAAACGGGAGGGCGAACAGATACGCAGTATTTT. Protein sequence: CASLETGGRTDTQYF. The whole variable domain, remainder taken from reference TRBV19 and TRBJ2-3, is DGGITQSPKYLFRKEGQNVTLSCEQNLNHDAMYWYRQDPGQGLRLIYYSQIVNDFQKGDIAEGYSVSREKKESFPLTVTSAQKNPTAFYLCASLETGGRTDTQYFGPGTRLTVL.

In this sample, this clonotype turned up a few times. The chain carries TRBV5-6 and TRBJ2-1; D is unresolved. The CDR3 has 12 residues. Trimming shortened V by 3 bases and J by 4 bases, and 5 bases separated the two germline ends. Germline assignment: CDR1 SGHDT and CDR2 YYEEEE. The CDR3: CASSSRYNEQFF. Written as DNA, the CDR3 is TGTGCCAGCAGCTCCAGGTACAATGAGCAGTTCTTC. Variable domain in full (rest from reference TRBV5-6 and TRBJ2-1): DAGVTQSPTHLIKTRGQQVTLRCSPKSGHDTVSWYQQALGQGPQFIFQYYEEEERQRGNFPDRFSGHQFPNYSSELNVNALLLGDSALYLCASSSRYNEQFFGPGTRLTVL.

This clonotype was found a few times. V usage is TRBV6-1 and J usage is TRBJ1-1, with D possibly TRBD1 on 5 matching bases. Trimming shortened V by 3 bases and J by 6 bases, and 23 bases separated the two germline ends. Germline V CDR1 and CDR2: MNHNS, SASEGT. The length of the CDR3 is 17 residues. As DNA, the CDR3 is TGTGCCAGCAGTGACCTTTGGGATAGGGGCCCACGGGCTGAAGCTTTCTTT. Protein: CASSDLWDRGPRAEAFF.

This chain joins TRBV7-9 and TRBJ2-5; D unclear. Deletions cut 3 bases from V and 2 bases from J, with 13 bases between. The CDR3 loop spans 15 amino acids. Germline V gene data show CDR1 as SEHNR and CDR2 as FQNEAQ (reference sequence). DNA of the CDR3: TGTGCCAGCAGCTTTCAAGTTGGACGGCAAGAGACCCAGTACTTC. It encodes CASSFQVGRQETQYF. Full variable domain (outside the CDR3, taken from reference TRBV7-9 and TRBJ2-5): DTGVSQNPRHKITKRGQNVTFRCDPISEHNRLYWYRQTLGQGPEFLTYFQNEAQLEKSRLLSDRFSAERPKGSFSTLEIQRTEQGDSAMYLCASSFQVGRQETQYFGPGTRLLVL.

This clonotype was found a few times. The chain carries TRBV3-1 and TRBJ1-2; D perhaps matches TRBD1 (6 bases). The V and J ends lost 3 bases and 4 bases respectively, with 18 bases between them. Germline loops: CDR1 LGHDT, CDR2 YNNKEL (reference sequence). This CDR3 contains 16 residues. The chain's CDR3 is CASSQSYGTHPYGYTF. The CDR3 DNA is TGTGCCAGCAGCCAGAGTTACGGGACACATCCCTATGGCTACACCTTC.

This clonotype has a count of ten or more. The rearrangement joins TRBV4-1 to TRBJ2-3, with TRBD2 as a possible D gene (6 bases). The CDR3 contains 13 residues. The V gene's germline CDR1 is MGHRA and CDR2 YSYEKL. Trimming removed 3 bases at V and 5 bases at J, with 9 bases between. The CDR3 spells CASSQGDLDTQYF. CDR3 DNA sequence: TGCGCCAGCAGCCAGGGGGACTTAGATACGCAGTATTTT.

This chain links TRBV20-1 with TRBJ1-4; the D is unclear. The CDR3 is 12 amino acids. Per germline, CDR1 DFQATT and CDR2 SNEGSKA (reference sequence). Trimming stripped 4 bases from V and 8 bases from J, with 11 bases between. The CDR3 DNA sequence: TGCAGTGCTAAAGCTCTAGGGGAAAAACTGTTTTTT. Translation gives CSAKALGEKLFF.

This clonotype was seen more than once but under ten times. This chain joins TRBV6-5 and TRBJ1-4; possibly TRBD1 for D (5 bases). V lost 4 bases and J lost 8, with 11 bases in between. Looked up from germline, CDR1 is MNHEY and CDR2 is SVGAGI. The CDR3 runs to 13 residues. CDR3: CASSSREGEKLFF. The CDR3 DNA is TGTGCCAGCAGTTCCAGGGAGGGGGAAAAACTGTTTTTT.

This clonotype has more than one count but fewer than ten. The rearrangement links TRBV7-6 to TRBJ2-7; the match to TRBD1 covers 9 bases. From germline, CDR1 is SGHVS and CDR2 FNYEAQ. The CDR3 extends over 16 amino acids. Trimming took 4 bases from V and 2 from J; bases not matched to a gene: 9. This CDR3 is CASSSEQGADAYEQYF. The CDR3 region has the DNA TGTGCCAGCAGCTCCGAACAGGGGGCCGACGCCTACGAGCAGTACTTC.

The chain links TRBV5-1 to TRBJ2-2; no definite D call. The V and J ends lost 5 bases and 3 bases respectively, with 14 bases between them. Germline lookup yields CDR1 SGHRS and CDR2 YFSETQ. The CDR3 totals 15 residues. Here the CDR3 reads CASSPAGPDTGELFF. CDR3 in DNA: TGCGCCAGCAGTCCTGCTGGACCCGACACCGGGGAGCTGTTTTTT.

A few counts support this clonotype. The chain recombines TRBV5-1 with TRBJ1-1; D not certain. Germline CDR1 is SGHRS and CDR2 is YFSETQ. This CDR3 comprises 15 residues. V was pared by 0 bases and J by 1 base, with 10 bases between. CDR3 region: CASSLDGMGNTEAFF. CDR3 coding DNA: TGCGCCAGCAGCTTGGACGGGATGGGGAACACTGAAGCTTTCTTT.

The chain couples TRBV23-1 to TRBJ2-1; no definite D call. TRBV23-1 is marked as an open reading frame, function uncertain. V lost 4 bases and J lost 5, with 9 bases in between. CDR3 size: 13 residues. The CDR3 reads CASSPLDHNEQFF. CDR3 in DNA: TGCGCCAGCAGTCCCTTAGACCACAATGAGCAGTTCTTC.

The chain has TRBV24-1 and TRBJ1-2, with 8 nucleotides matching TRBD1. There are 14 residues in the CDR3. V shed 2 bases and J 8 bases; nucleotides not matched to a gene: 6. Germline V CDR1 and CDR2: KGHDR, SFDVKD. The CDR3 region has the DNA TGTGCCACCAGTGATTCGGACAGGGTAGGAGGCTACACCTTC. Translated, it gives CATSDSDRVGGYTF.

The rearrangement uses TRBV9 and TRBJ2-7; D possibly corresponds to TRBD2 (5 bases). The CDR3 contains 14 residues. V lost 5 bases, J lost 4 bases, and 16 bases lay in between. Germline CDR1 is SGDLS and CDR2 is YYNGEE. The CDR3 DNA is TGTGCCAGCAGTCTACTCGGGGATTCATACGAGCAGTACTTC. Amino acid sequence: CASSLLGDSYEQYF.

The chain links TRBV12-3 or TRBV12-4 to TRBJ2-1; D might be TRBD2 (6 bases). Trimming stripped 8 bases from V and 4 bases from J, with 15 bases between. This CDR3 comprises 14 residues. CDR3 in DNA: TGTGCCAGCGAGGTACTAGCAGGGTACAATGAGCAGTTCTTC. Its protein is CASEVLAGYNEQFF.

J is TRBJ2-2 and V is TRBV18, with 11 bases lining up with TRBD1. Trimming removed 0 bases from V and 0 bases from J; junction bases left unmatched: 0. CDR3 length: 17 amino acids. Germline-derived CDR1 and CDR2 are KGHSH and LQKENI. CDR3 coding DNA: TGTGCCAGCTCACCACCGGGACAGGGGGCGAACACCGGGGAGCTGTTTTTT. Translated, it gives CASSPPGQGANTGELFF.

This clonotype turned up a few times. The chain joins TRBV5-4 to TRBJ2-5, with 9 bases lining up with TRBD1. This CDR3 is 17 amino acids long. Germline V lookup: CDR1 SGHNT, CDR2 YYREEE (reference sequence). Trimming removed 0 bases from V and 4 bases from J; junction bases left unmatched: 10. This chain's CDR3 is CASSLVHSGQGRETQYF. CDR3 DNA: TGTGCCAGCAGCTTGGTCCACTCGGGACAGGGTCGAGAGACCCAGTACTTC.

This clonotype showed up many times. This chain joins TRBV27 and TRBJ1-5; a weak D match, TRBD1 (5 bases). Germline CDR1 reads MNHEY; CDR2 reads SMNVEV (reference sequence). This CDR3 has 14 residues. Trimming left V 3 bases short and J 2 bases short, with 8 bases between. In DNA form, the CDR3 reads TGTGCCAGCAGTTTCCGAGGGGGCAATCAGCCCCAGCATTTT. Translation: CASSFRGGNQPQHF.

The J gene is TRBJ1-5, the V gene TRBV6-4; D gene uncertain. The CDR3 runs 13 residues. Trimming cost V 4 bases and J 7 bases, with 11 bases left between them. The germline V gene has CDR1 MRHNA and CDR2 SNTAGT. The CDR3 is CASSGSPGQPQHF. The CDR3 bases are TGTGCCAGCAGTGGGAGTCCCGGCCAGCCCCAGCATTTT.